The 24 T cell receptor beta chains in this list originate from one sample, sequenced in a study of T-cell memory formation after mild COVID-19 (dated by TCRdb to about 2021). Library preparation was by 5' RACE. The sequencer was an Illumina NovaSeq 6000. Clones were called with MiXCR by TCRdb after fastp trimmed the public reads at Q25, and only in-frame beta chains were retained. Entries that share a CDR3 protein sequence are merged under the most common genes and DNA. The sample table holds over 300,000 distinct CDR3 sequences, of which about 20% were seen once. The ten largest clones add up to 21% of the sample. Sequenced material: PBMCs or a T cell subset sorted from them (not recorded which). Receptors originate from a man between 18 and 29 years old who had mild COVID-19 (a few samples of this study predate the infection). The sample titles of this study are shuffled in the database, so cell type and time point are left out; the donor was told from shared clones.

For this clonotype: At one of its ends the junction is not consistent with the germline gene, which may arise from a read error. CDR3 sequence (DNA): TGTGCCAGCAGCCCTTGGGGTAGCGGGCGGCAGGGGTTC. Its protein product is CASSPWGSGRQGF. The chain combines TRBV11-2 with TRBJ2-4; weak D call: TRBD2 (7 bases). The CDR3 consists of 13 residues. Germline values: CDR1 SGHAT, CDR2 FQNNGV. Complete variable domain (other parts from reference TRBV11-2 and TRBJ2-4): EAGVAQSPRYKIIEKRQSVAFWCNPISGHATLYWYQQILGQGPKLLIQFQNNGVVDDSQLPKDRFSAERLKGVDSTLKIQPAKLEDSAVYLCASSPWGSGRQGFGAGTRLSVL.

V usage is TRBV5-6 and J usage is TRBJ1-1, with a possible D match to TRBD1 (5 bases). The CDR3 is 12 amino acids. V lost 4 bases to trimming and J lost 2 bases, with 6 bases between them. Germline values: CDR1 SGHDT, CDR2 YYEEEE. The CDR3 protein is CASSDSNTEAFF. The CDR3 DNA sequence: TGTGCCAGCAGCGACAGCAACACTGAAGCTTTCTTT.

The V and J genes are TRBV7-9 and TRBJ1-2; 8 nucleotides agree with TRBD1. CDR1 SEHNR and CDR2 FQNEAQ come from the germline V gene (reference sequence). V lost 5 bases to trimming and J lost 8 bases; unmatched junction nucleotides: 10. There are 14 residues in the CDR3. In DNA, the CDR3 is TGTGCCAGCAGCCCCAAATCAGGGGGCTGGGGCTACACCTTC. Translation gives CASSPKSGGWGYTF.

This chain connects TRBV7-9 to TRBJ1-3; D perhaps matches TRBD1 (5 bases). Trimming removed 5 bases at V and 0 bases at J, with 17 bases between. The CDR3 sequence is 17 residues long. The V gene's germline CDR1 is SEHNR and CDR2 FQNEAQ (reference sequence). DNA of the CDR3: TGTGCCAGCAGCCCCCCCCTCACAGGCTTCTCTGGAAACACCATATATTTT. Translation: CASSPPLTGFSGNTIYF.

This clonotype was seen ten or more times. The CDR3 region is CAISESIGTGANVLTF. The CDR3 DNA reads as TGTGCCATCAGTGAGTCGATCGGGACTGGGGCCAACGTCCTGACTTTC. The rearrangement uses TRBV10-3 and TRBJ2-6, with D perhaps TRBD2 (5 bases). Germline V gene lookup returns CDR1 ENHRY and CDR2 SYGVKD. The V gene lost 0 bases and the J gene lost 2 bases, with 8 bases spanning the gap. The CDR3 spans 16 residues.

Only a few counts were recorded for this clonotype. The CDR3 coding sequence is TGTGCCAGCTCCCTCAGGGGGCGGGGAGGGGAGACCCAGTACTTC. Translation: CASSLRGRGGETQYF. V gene TRBV11-2 combines with J gene TRBJ2-5, with a possible D match to TRBD1 (8 bases). Deletions cut 8 bases from V and 5 bases from J, with 21 bases between. Germline CDR1 reads SGHAT; CDR2 reads FQNNGV. This CDR3 has 15 amino acids.

The CDR3 coding sequence is TGTGCCAGCAGCCGGGACCCGGGGGTTGTCAAAAACATTCAGTACTTC. It encodes CASSRDPGVVKNIQYF. The chain joins TRBV6-1 to TRBJ2-4, with D possibly being TRBD2 (6 bases). CDR1 is MNHNS, CDR2 SASEGT, per germline. V was cut by 6 bases and J by 3 bases, with 18 bases left in between. The CDR3 covers 16 residues.

Comments on this clonotype: Given a much more abundant clone one base away, this may be a read error. The rearrangement links TRBV2 to TRBJ1-2; D possibly corresponds to TRBD1 (5 bases). CDR3 length: 13 residues. Germline values: CDR1 SNHLY, CDR2 FYNNEI. In DNA, the CDR3 is TGTGACAGCAGTGCGGGGGGTGGCTATGGCTACACCTTC. Its translation is CDSSAGGGYGYTF.

The chain carries TRBV10-3 and TRBJ1-1, with a weak D call TRBD1 (5 bases). The V end lost 8 bases, the J end lost 4 bases, and 23 bases lay between the germline ends. Germline V gene data show CDR1 as ENHRY and CDR2 as SYGVKD. The length of the CDR3 is 16 residues. The CDR3 DNA reads as TGTGCCATCTCAACAAGACAGCAGGCGGGTACCACTGAAGCTTTCTTT. Translated, it gives CAISTRQQAGTTEAFF.

The chain is built from TRBV10-3 and TRBJ2-1, with TRBD2 matching 11 bases. The CDR3 spans 17 residues. The trim removed 4 bases at V and 6 bases at J, leaving 11 bases unmatched. Germline V lookup: CDR1 ENHRY, CDR2 SYGVKD. In DNA form, the CDR3 reads TGTGCCATCAGTGCTTTACAACTAGCGGGGGAATTCAATGAGCAGTTCTTC. It specifies CAISALQLAGEFNEQFF.

This clonotype has just a few counts. The chain has TRBV12-5 and TRBJ2-7, with no clear D. This CDR3 region has 16 residues. Trimming removed 0 bases at V and 2 bases at J, with 14 bases between. Germline assignment: CDR1 LGHNT and CDR2 FRNRAP. This CDR3 reads CASGLVKFFRTYEQYV. DNA for the CDR3: TGTGCTAGTGGTTTGGTGAAGTTTTTCAGGACCTACGAGCAGTACGTC.

This clonotype was detected only a few times. The chain links TRBV18 to TRBJ1-5; 7 bases fit TRBD1. The germline V gene has CDR1 KGHSH and CDR2 LQKENI. CDR3 length: 15 amino acids. With 3 bases clipped from V and 3 bases from J, the junction kept 5 bases outside the gene matches. The CDR3 nucleotides are TGTGCCAGCTCACCTACAGGGGTTAACAATCAGCCCCAGCATTTT. It specifies CASSPTGVNNQPQHF.

Only a few counts were recorded for this clonotype. The chain has TRBV7-3 and TRBJ1-2; the D is unclear. The germline V and J ends were trimmed by 5 bases and 8 bases, with 24 bases remaining between them. CDR3 length: 16 amino acids. CDR1 SGHTA and CDR2 FQGTGA come from the germline V gene. CDR3 bases: TGTGCCAGCAGCCCCGGACGGCTTCTCACGCCAGAAGGCTACACCTTC. It is translated as CASSPGRLLTPEGYTF.

J is TRBJ2-3 and V is TRBV6-6, with D unclear. The V end was cut by 2 bases, the J end by 1 base, with 7 bases between. Germline V lookup: CDR1 MNHNY, CDR2 SVGAGI (reference sequence). The CDR3 runs to 14 residues. CDR3 residues: CASSYVGRTDTQYF. The CDR3 DNA sequence: TGTGCCAGCAGTTACGTCGGACGCACAGATACGCAGTATTTT.

The chain has TRBV6-2 or TRBV6-3 and TRBJ1-1; D perhaps matches TRBD1 (6 bases). The CDR3 totals 14 residues. V lost 5 bases to trimming and J lost 2 bases, with 12 bases between them. CDR1 and CDR2 from the germline V gene are MNHEY and SVGEGT. The CDR3 loop reads CASSKTGKNTEAFF. For the CDR3, the DNA is TGTGCCAGCAGTAAAACAGGGAAAAACACTGAAGCTTTCTTT.

This clonotype was seen only a few times. The chain has TRBV15 and TRBJ2-3; 7 bases map to TRBD1. V was clipped by 5 bases and J by 2 bases; unmatched bases: 10. The CDR3 totals 16 residues. Germline-derived CDR1 and CDR2 are LNHNV and YYDKDF (reference sequence). CDR3 sequence: CATSEPPGQITDTQYF. As DNA, the CDR3 is TGTGCCACCAGCGAGCCGCCGGGACAGATCACAGATACGCAGTATTTT.

The J gene is TRBJ1-1, the V gene TRBV4-1; the D is unclear. The CDR3 loop spans 17 amino acids. V shed 0 bases and J shed 4 bases, with 18 bases lying between them. The germline gives CDR1 MGHRA, CDR2 YSYEKL. The CDR3 coding sequence is TGCGCCAGCAGCCAAGAACCTAAGGGATCCTTAGGCACTGAAGCTTTCTTT. Amino acids: CASSQEPKGSLGTEAFF.

This clonotype turned up a few times. The V and J genes are TRBV4-2 and TRBJ2-5, with TRBD2 identical over 12 bases. Trimming at V came to 1 base and at J to 4 bases, leaving 1 base not matched to a gene. The CDR3 length is 15 residues. Germline V gene sequence: CDR1 LGHNA, CDR2 YNFKEQ. The CDR3 DNA is TGTGCCAGCAGCCAAGGGACTAGCGGGGTAGAGACCCAGTACTTC. It specifies CASSQGTSGVETQYF.

The chain carries TRBV7-2 and TRBJ1-2; D uncertain. V lost 5 bases, J lost 8 bases, and 24 bases lay in between. Germline values: CDR1 SGHTA, CDR2 FQGNSA. The CDR3 has 16 amino acids. The CDR3 spells CASSPSGPPTVRGYTF. The CDR3 bases are TGTGCCAGCAGCCCCAGCGGTCCGCCGACGGTCCGAGGCTACACCTTC.

The chain employs TRBV28 and TRBJ1-3; 8 nucleotides match TRBD1. The junction had 3 bases not matched to a gene; V was cut back by 7 bases and J by 4 bases. The CDR3 covers 13 residues. Per germline, CDR1 MDHEN and CDR2 SYDVKM. CDR3 amino acids: CASIQGGGNTIYF. CDR3 DNA: TGTGCCAGCATACAGGGGGGAGGAAACACCATATATTTT.

This chain connects TRBV12-3 or TRBV12-4 to TRBJ2-1; 11 nucleotides match TRBD2. The trim removed 5 bases at V and 6 bases at J, leaving 9 bases unmatched. The CDR3 runs to 16 residues. This CDR3 reads CASSLSSGGAFNEQFF. CDR3 nucleotide sequence: TGTGCCAGCAGTCTCAGTAGCGGGGGGGCCTTCAATGAGCAGTTCTTC.

This clonotype turned up a few times. A junction end diverges from the germline sequence, so it may reflect a read error. The chain carries TRBV23-1 and TRBJ2-1, with TRBD1 identical over 11 bases. TRBV23-1 qualifies as an ORF whose function is uncertain. This CDR3 comprises 13 residues. The CDR3 loop is CASSQAPGTGGIF. In DNA, the CDR3 is TGCGCCAGCAGTCAGGCCCCCGGGACAGGGGGAATCTTC.

The rearrangement joins TRBV6-2 or TRBV6-3 to TRBJ2-5; D is perhaps TRBD2 (5 bases). This CDR3 contains 14 residues. V shed 8 bases and J shed 2 bases, with 15 bases lying between them. Germline lookup yields CDR1 MNHEY and CDR2 SVGEGT. DNA of the CDR3: TGTGCCAGCGGACTGGTGAGAGGTCAAGAGACCCAGTACTTC. Translation gives CASGLVRGQETQYF.

This clonotype was seen a handful of times. This chain links TRBV20-1 with TRBJ2-7; tentative D call: TRBD2 (7 bases). Deletions cut 6 bases from V and 4 bases from J, with 19 bases between. CDR3 length equals 14 residues. The germline V gene has CDR1 DFQATT and CDR2 SNEGSKA (reference sequence). In DNA, the CDR3 is TGCAGTGCCAGCCGGGGGGCCGGTCCATACGAGCAGTACTTC. Its protein is CSASRGAGPYEQYF.